This T cell receptor (beta chain) is drawn from a study of T cells in Graves' hyperthyroidism and ophthalmopathy. This clonotype has a count of ten or more. Germline V gene lookup returns CDR1 MNHNS and CDR2 SASEGT. The CDR3 is 14 residues long. The V gene lost 2 bases and the J gene lost 0 bases, with 7 bases spanning the gap. There were TCR beta CDR3 regions amplified from RNA transcripts. First-round RT-PCR targeting the TCR CDR3 was performed with the HTBI primer set. MiXCR was run by TCRdb on the multiplex PCR reads, yielding one entry per CDR3 protein. The sample yields approximately 400,000 distinct CDR3 sequences, approximately 15% seen once.

The receptor comes from a woman between 25 and 40 years old with Graves' ophthalmopathy. V is TRBV6-1 and J is TRBJ1-1; D is possibly TRBD1 (5 bases). Sequenced sample: blood. As DNA, the CDR3 is TGTGCCAGCAGTGAAAGGGGAATGAACACTGAAGCTTTCTTT. Its protein product is CASSERGMNTEAFF.